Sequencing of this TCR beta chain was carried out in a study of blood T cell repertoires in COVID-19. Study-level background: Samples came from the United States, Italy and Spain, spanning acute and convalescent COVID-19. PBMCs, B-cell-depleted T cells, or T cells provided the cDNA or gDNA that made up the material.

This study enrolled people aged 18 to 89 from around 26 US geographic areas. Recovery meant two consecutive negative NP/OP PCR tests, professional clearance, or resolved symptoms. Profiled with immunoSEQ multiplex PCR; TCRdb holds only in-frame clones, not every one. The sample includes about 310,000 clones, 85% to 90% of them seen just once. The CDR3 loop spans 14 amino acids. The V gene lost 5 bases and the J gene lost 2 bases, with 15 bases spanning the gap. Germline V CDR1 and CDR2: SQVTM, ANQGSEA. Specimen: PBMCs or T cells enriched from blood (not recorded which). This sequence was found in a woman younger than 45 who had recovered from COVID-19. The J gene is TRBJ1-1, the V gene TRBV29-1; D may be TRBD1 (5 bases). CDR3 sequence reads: CSVLQGPSNTEAFF. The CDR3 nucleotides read TGCAGCGTTCTTCAGGGCCCCTCCAACACTGAAGCTTTCTTT.